Presented here are 5 T cell receptor beta chains from one specimen sequenced in a study of Graves' ophthalmopathy and Graves' hyperthyroidism. Amplifying from RNA transcripts, the study obtained TCR beta CDR3 regions. RT-PCR was first run with HTBI primers, then multiplex PCR in a second round. TCRdb processed the multiplex PCR reads anew with MiXCR; each CDR3 protein has one entry. The table lists some 250,000 distinct CDR3 sequences, 45% to 55% of them singletons, with around 43% in the top ten. Specimen: peripheral blood. The receptors here all came from an adult man with Graves' ophthalmopathy.

This clonotype occurred many times. V is TRBV29-1 and J is TRBJ1-2, with D maybe TRBD1 (5 bases). Trimming shortened V by 3 bases and J by 7 bases, and 12 bases separated the two germline ends. CDR3 size: 12 residues. CDR1 is SQVTM and CDR2 is ANQGSEA in the germline V gene. As DNA, the CDR3 is TGCAGCGTTGAGGCAACTGGGGGTGGCTACACCTTC. Its protein product is CSVEATGGGYTF.

The chain has TRBV7-3 and TRBJ2-7; TRBD2 is a possible D gene (7 bases). The V and J ends lost 3 bases and 9 bases respectively, with 21 bases between them. Germline CDR1 and CDR2: SGHTA and FQGTGA. This CDR3 has 15 residues. Here the CDR3 DNA reads TGTGCCAGCAGCTTGGGGGGGCCGAGCACAGATACGCAGTACTTC. Translated: CASSLGGPSTDTQYF.

The chain links TRBV11-2 to TRBJ2-5, with TRBD2 matching 10 bases. J lost 5 bases, V lost 4 bases, and 13 bases had no gene match. Germline V gene sequence: CDR1 SGHAT, CDR2 FQNNGV. The CDR3 spans 17 residues. CDR3 residues: CASSSIHSGGFGETQYF. The CDR3 DNA is TGTGCCAGCAGCTCGATACATAGCGGGGGGTTCGGGGAGACCCAGTACTTC.

The rearrangement joins TRBV19 to TRBJ1-2; tentatively, D is TRBD1 (5 bases). The CDR3 loop spans 15 amino acids. The V end was cut by 2 bases, the J end by 5 bases, with 15 bases between. The V gene's germline CDR1 is LNHDA and CDR2 SQIVND (reference sequence). For the CDR3, the DNA is TGTGCCAGTAGTATAACGGGACCGTCCCCATATGGCTACACCTTC. The encoded protein is CASSITGPSPYGYTF.

This rearrangement joins TRBV15 to TRBJ1-2; a possible D gene is TRBD1 (6 bases). Germline values: CDR1 LNHNV, CDR2 YYDKDF (reference sequence). V lost 0 bases, J lost 7 bases, and 24 bases lay in between. The CDR3 is 18 residues long. This CDR3 reads CATSRDNLVAGAASGYTF. The CDR3 DNA sequence: TGTGCCACCAGCAGAGATAATCTCGTGGCAGGGGCGGCTAGTGGCTACACCTTC.